A selection of T cell receptor beta chains follows, all from one sample in a study of T cell repertoires in cytomegalovirus infection. Their antigens remain unidentified. TCRdb re-called the reads through MiXCR, storing one row per CDR3 protein. Here the sample spans approximately 110,000 distinct CDR3 sequences, more than 30% being singletons. Sequences were derived from CD8+ T cells from cultured PBMCs, sampled from culture after CMV antigen stimulation. The receptors originated from a human donor in good health (CMV status not recorded). Some clones in this sample may be carry-over from other donors' samples. Both conserved end residues are part of each CDR3. A D gene is named only where the DNA matches it firmly. The size field is filled for only some rows; it gives once, few, many or a size class.

j_call: TRBJ2-3
clone_size: -
v_call: TRBV25-1
d_call: -
cdr3_nt: TGTGCCACCGATAGCTTCGGCACAGATACGCAGTATTTT
cdr3_aa: CATDSFGTDTQYF

j_call: TRBJ1-2
clone_size: -
v_call: TRBV4-1
d_call: -
cdr3_nt: TGCGCCAGCAGCCAAGCCTTCCAGGGAGGCTATGGCTACACCTTC
cdr3_aa: CASSQAFQGGYGYTF

j_call: TRBJ1-5
clone_size: -
v_call: TRBV10-3
d_call: -
cdr3_nt: TGTGCCATCAGTGGGGACAAGGGTTGGAATCAGCCCCAGCATTTT
cdr3_aa: CAISGDKGWNQPQHF

j_call: TRBJ2-3
clone_size: few
v_call: TRBV20-1
d_call: TRBD1
cdr3_nt: TGCAGTGCAAGGGACAGGGGGGTAGCAGATACGCAGTATTTT
cdr3_aa: CSARDRGVADTQYF

j_call: TRBJ2-6
clone_size: -
v_call: TRBV7-9
d_call: -
cdr3_nt: TGTGCCAGCGGGGTTCATTTCTCTGGGGCCAACGTCCTGACTTTC
cdr3_aa: CASGVHFSGANVLTF

j_call: TRBJ1-4
clone_size: few
v_call: TRBV7-4
d_call: -
cdr3_nt: TGTGCCAGCACCCACCTGGAGGGGAATGAAAAACTGTTTTTT
cdr3_aa: CASTHLEGNEKLFF

j_call: TRBJ2-7
clone_size: few
v_call: TRBV2
d_call: TRBD1
cdr3_nt: TGTGCCAGCATAACCGGGACAGGGAGCTACGAGCAGTACTTC
cdr3_aa: CASITGTGSYEQYF

j_call: TRBJ2-7
clone_size: few
v_call: TRBV6-6
d_call: TRBD1
cdr3_nt: TGTGCCAGCAGTTACGGGTGGGGACAGGGGTTGGACGAGCAGTACTTC
cdr3_aa: CASSYGWGQGLDEQYF

j_call: TRBJ2-1
clone_size: many
v_call: TRBV7-9
d_call: TRBD2
cdr3_nt: TGTGCCAGCAGCCCGCGGGTTAGCGGGGGGGCCCCAGAGCAGTTCTTC
cdr3_aa: CASSPRVSGGAPEQFF

j_call: TRBJ2-3
clone_size: few
v_call: TRBV7-2
d_call: TRBD2
cdr3_nt: TGTGCCAGCAGCTCCGCTAGGGGCGGGGGGGCTTGGGATACGCAGTATTTT
cdr3_aa: CASSSARGGGAWDTQYF

j_call: TRBJ2-2
clone_size: -
v_call: TRBV19
d_call: TRBD2
cdr3_nt: TGTGCCAGTAGTCCCCGGACCGGGAGGGACACCGGGGAGCTGTTTTTT
cdr3_aa: CASSPRTGRDTGELFF

j_call: TRBJ2-7
clone_size: once
v_call: TRBV2
d_call: TRBD2
cdr3_nt: TGTGCCAGCAGTGAGGAGGCGGGGGTATACGAGCAGTACTTC
cdr3_aa: CASSEEAGVYEQYF

j_call: TRBJ1-6
clone_size: -
v_call: TRBV6-2/TRBV6-3
d_call: TRBD1
cdr3_nt: TGTGCCAGCAGCCCTGAAACAGGGGGCAATTCACCCCTCCACTTT
cdr3_aa: CASSPETGGNSPLHF

j_call: TRBJ2-1
clone_size: -
v_call: TRBV7-8
d_call: TRBD2
cdr3_nt: TGTGCCAGCAGCCAGGGCTTAGCGGGGGGGCGTAATGAGCAGTTCTTC
cdr3_aa: CASSQGLAGGRNEQFF

j_call: TRBJ1-2
clone_size: few
v_call: TRBV7-9
d_call: TRBD1
cdr3_nt: TGTGCCAGCAGCGACAGGGGAAACTATGGCTACACCTTC
cdr3_aa: CASSDRGNYGYTF

j_call: TRBJ2-7
clone_size: -
v_call: TRBV4-1
d_call: -
cdr3_nt: TGCGCCAGCAGCCAAGATGAGGGGGTGCAAGAGCAGTACTTC
cdr3_aa: CASSQDEGVQEQYF

j_call: TRBJ2-5
clone_size: -
v_call: TRBV14
d_call: -
cdr3_nt: TGTGCCAGCAGCCGACGGGACCAGCAGACCCAGTACTTC
cdr3_aa: CASSRRDQQTQYF

j_call: TRBJ1-2
clone_size: -
v_call: TRBV7-9
d_call: -
cdr3_nt: TGTGCCAGCAGCCCGGTCCCTCTGACAGCGACCTATGGCGGCTACACCTTC
cdr3_aa: CASSPVPLTATYGGYTF

j_call: TRBJ2-2
clone_size: -
v_call: TRBV6-5
d_call: TRBD1
cdr3_nt: TGTGCCAGCAGTTACTCGATGACAGGGACCGCCGGGGAGCTGTTTTTT
cdr3_aa: CASSYSMTGTAGELFF

j_call: TRBJ1-2
clone_size: many
v_call: TRBV6-1
d_call: TRBD1
cdr3_nt: TGTGCCAGCAGTGAAACTACAGGGGGCGGCTATGGCTACACCTTC
cdr3_aa: CASSETTGGGYGYTF

j_call: TRBJ2-3
clone_size: few
v_call: TRBV6-1
d_call: -
cdr3_nt: TGTGCCAGCAGTGAACAAATAGAGCACGCGCAGTATTTT
cdr3_aa: CASSEQIEHAQYF

j_call: TRBJ2-1
clone_size: -
v_call: TRBV6-6
d_call: TRBD1
cdr3_nt: TGTGCCAGCAGGCTACCGGGACAGGGCTACAATGAGCAGTTCTTC
cdr3_aa: CASRLPGQGYNEQFF

j_call: TRBJ1-2
clone_size: -
v_call: TRBV6-6
d_call: TRBD1
cdr3_nt: TGTGCCAGCAGTTACAATGTGGACAGGGGTTTCTATGGCTACACCTTC
cdr3_aa: CASSYNVDRGFYGYTF

j_call: TRBJ2-4
clone_size: -
v_call: TRBV7-4
d_call: TRBD1
cdr3_nt: TGTGCCAGCTGGTTAAAGACAGGGGCGGTTGACATTCAGTACTTC
cdr3_aa: CASWLKTGAVDIQYF

j_call: TRBJ1-5
clone_size: few
v_call: TRBV4-1
d_call: -
cdr3_nt: TGCGCCAGCAGCCAAGATGCGGGAAATAGCAATCAGCCCCAGCATTTT
cdr3_aa: CASSQDAGNSNQPQHF

j_call: TRBJ2-1
clone_size: few
v_call: TRBV11-1
d_call: -
cdr3_nt: TGTGCCAGCAGCTCTACAGGGCCAGCTCAGCAGTTCTTC
cdr3_aa: CASSSTGPAQQFF

j_call: TRBJ2-7
clone_size: -
v_call: TRBV4-1
d_call: -
cdr3_nt: TGCGCCAGCATCCAAGTTGGTGGTTACGAGCAGTACTTC
cdr3_aa: CASIQVGGYEQYF

j_call: TRBJ2-2
clone_size: few
v_call: TRBV4-1
d_call: -
cdr3_nt: TGCGCCAGCAGCCAAGCCAGGGAGCTGTTTTTT
cdr3_aa: CASSQARELFF

j_call: TRBJ2-5
clone_size: few
v_call: TRBV12-3/TRBV12-4
d_call: -
cdr3_nt: TGTGCCAGCAGTTCTCCAGGTTATCAAGAGACCCAGTACTTC
cdr3_aa: CASSSPGYQETQYF

j_call: TRBJ1-2
clone_size: few
v_call: TRBV6-2/TRBV6-3
d_call: -
cdr3_nt: TGTGCCAGCAGTTACATCCAGGCCGGAATCTATGGCTACACCTTC
cdr3_aa: CASSYIQAGIYGYTF

j_call: TRBJ1-3
clone_size: -
v_call: TRBV6-1
d_call: -
cdr3_nt: TGTGCCAGCCAGGGACACGGTACTGGAAACACCATATATTTT
cdr3_aa: CASQGHGTGNTIYF

j_call: TRBJ2-1
clone_size: few
v_call: TRBV7-3
d_call: TRBD2
cdr3_nt: TGTGCCAGCAGCATGACTAGCGGGGGGGCTTACAATGAGCAGTTCTTC
cdr3_aa: CASSMTSGGAYNEQFF

j_call: TRBJ1-3
clone_size: few
v_call: TRBV6-5
d_call: -
cdr3_nt: TGTGCCAGCAGCCCCCGTGAAGCTGGAAACACCATATATTTT
cdr3_aa: CASSPREAGNTIYF

j_call: TRBJ2-7
clone_size: -
v_call: TRBV11-2
d_call: -
cdr3_nt: TGTGCCAGCAGCTTAGGGACGTTCCCCTACGAGCAGTACTTC
cdr3_aa: CASSLGTFPYEQYF

j_call: TRBJ2-7
clone_size: -
v_call: TRBV11-2
d_call: -
cdr3_nt: TGTGCCAGCAGCTCCCAGCGATACTCCTACGAGCAGTACTTC
cdr3_aa: CASSSQRYSYEQYF

j_call: TRBJ2-1
clone_size: few
v_call: TRBV4-1
d_call: -
cdr3_nt: TGCGCCAGCAGCCGGGGCCCGGAGCAGTTCTTC
cdr3_aa: CASSRGPEQFF

j_call: TRBJ1-5
clone_size: few
v_call: TRBV7-6
d_call: -
cdr3_nt: TGTGCCAGCAGCTTAGACGCCACCTATCAGCCCCAGCATTTT
cdr3_aa: CASSLDATYQPQHF

j_call: TRBJ1-3
clone_size: -
v_call: TRBV6-1
d_call: -
cdr3_nt: TGTGCCAGCAGTGAAGACCGGAGCTCTGGAAACACCATATATTTT
cdr3_aa: CASSEDRSSGNTIYF

j_call: TRBJ2-3
clone_size: -
v_call: TRBV12-5
d_call: -
cdr3_nt: TGTGCTAGTGGTTTCACGGGAGAGGTTACAGATACGCAGTATTTT
cdr3_aa: CASGFTGEVTDTQYF

j_call: TRBJ2-7
clone_size: many
v_call: TRBV7-8
d_call: TRBD2
cdr3_nt: TGTGCCAGCAGCTCGACTAGCGGGGGAGACAACGAGCAGTACTTC
cdr3_aa: CASSSTSGGDNEQYF

j_call: TRBJ2-2
clone_size: few
v_call: TRBV5-6
d_call: -
cdr3_nt: TGTGCCAGCAGCTTACCCACCGGGGAGCTGTTTTTT
cdr3_aa: CASSLPTGELFF

j_call: TRBJ1-1
clone_size: few
v_call: TRBV2
d_call: -
cdr3_nt: TGTGCCAGCGAGCCCGGGGCAGTGAACACTGAAGCTTTCTTT
cdr3_aa: CASEPGAVNTEAFF

j_call: TRBJ1-1
clone_size: -
v_call: TRBV20-1
d_call: -
cdr3_nt: TGCAGTGCTAGAGATCGGTCAAGGGGGGTCAGAAGCACTGAAGCTTTCTTT
cdr3_aa: CSARDRSRGVRSTEAFF

j_call: TRBJ2-2
clone_size: many
v_call: TRBV5-1
d_call: -
cdr3_nt: TGCGCCAGCAGCCCTACCGGGCCCTACACCGGGGAGCTGTTTTTT
cdr3_aa: CASSPTGPYTGELFF

j_call: TRBJ1-6
clone_size: few
v_call: TRBV7-2
d_call: -
cdr3_nt: TGTGCCAGCAAAACTAGGAGCTCCTATAATTCACCCCTCCACTTT
cdr3_aa: CASKTRSSYNSPLHF

j_call: TRBJ1-1
clone_size: -
v_call: TRBV27
d_call: TRBD1
cdr3_nt: TGTGCCAGCAGTGCCGCGGCAGGGGGTACTGAAGCTTTCTTT
cdr3_aa: CASSAAAGGTEAFF

j_call: TRBJ2-6
clone_size: few
v_call: TRBV19
d_call: -
cdr3_nt: TGTGCCAGTAGTCCTGACCCGGGACACCTTTTCTCTGGGGCCAACGTCCTGACTTTC
cdr3_aa: CASSPDPGHLFSGANVLTF

j_call: TRBJ2-7
clone_size: -
v_call: TRBV20-1
d_call: -
cdr3_nt: TGCAGTGCTAGTTCAGGGGCCCAATCCTACGAGCAGTACTTC
cdr3_aa: CSASSGAQSYEQYF

j_call: TRBJ2-7
clone_size: few
v_call: TRBV7-9
d_call: -
cdr3_nt: TGTGCCAGCAGCTTATTTGACCTCGCCTACGAGCAGTACTTC
cdr3_aa: CASSLFDLAYEQYF

j_call: TRBJ2-1
clone_size: -
v_call: TRBV6-8
d_call: -
cdr3_nt: TGTGCCAGCAGTTACGGGCGGTACAATGAGCAGTTCTTC
cdr3_aa: CASSYGRYNEQFF

j_call: TRBJ1-2
clone_size: -
v_call: TRBV19
d_call: TRBD1
cdr3_nt: TGTGCCATAAAAGGACAGGGCGCCTATGGCTACACCTTC
cdr3_aa: CAIKGQGAYGYTF

j_call: TRBJ2-7
clone_size: many
v_call: TRBV12-3/TRBV12-4
d_call: TRBD1
cdr3_nt: TGTGCCAGCAGTTTCGAGACAGGGTTCGGCGAGCAGTACTTC
cdr3_aa: CASSFETGFGEQYF

j_call: TRBJ2-2
clone_size: -
v_call: TRBV28
d_call: -
cdr3_nt: TGTGCCAGCAGTTTGGGGGGTGTCGGGGAGCTGTTTTTT
cdr3_aa: CASSLGGVGELFF

j_call: TRBJ1-2
clone_size: -
v_call: TRBV7-8
d_call: -
cdr3_nt: TGTGCCAGCAGACGGAACAGGCTTGGCTATGGCTACACCTTC
cdr3_aa: CASRRNRLGYGYTF